These 29 T cell receptor beta chains were sequenced from one sample in a study of patients and donors after allogeneic stem cell transplantation. TCRdb analysed the RT-PCR reads with MiXCR anew, one entry per CDR3 protein. The data hold 150,000 to 250,000 distinct CDR3 sequences, with around 41% observed a single time. Sequencing was carried out using blood, either unsorted or a sorted T cell fraction (not recorded which). Receptor source: a human donor who was either an allogeneic HSCT recipient or a stem cell or donor lymphocyte infusion donor (not recorded which). It is not recorded whose cells these are; they may come from a transplant donor.

The rearrangement uses TRBV27 and TRBJ1-1, with 7 bases lining up with TRBD1. This CDR3 has 13 amino acids. CDR1 is MNHEY and CDR2 is SMNVEV in the germline V gene (reference sequence). V dropped 4 bases and J dropped 13; count of bases not matched to a gene: 12. CDR3 DNA: TGTGCCAGCAGTTGGCGCGAGGGGGCGGGTGTTTTCTTT. It is translated as CASSWREGAGVFF.

In this sample, this clonotype turned up once. This chain connects TRBV6-5 to TRBJ1-1; D uncertain. The CDR3 runs to 15 residues. The germline CDR1 and CDR2 sequences are MNHEY and SVGAGI. The ends were cut back, 2 bases at V and 1 base at J, with 11 bases in the middle. DNA for the CDR3: TGTGCCAGCAGTTACGATTGGGCGGGGAACACTGAAGCTTTCTTT. Translated, it gives CASSYDWAGNTEAFF.

V and J are TRBV3-1 and TRBJ2-1, with 9 bases lining up with TRBD2. The V gene end was trimmed by 4 bases and the J gene end by 8 bases; junction bases not matched to a gene: 21. CDR3 length equals 19 residues. CDR1 LGHDT and CDR2 YNNKEL come from the germline V gene (reference sequence). The CDR3 is CASSPPLALAGLSWDEQFF. The CDR3 bases are TGTGCCAGCAGCCCACCCTTGGCGCTAGCGGGACTATCCTGGGATGAGCAGTTCTTC.

This clonotype was found a few times. The rearrangement uses TRBV28 and TRBJ2-5; 7 bases line up with TRBD2. The length of the CDR3 is 13 residues. Germline CDR1 reads MDHEN; CDR2 reads SYDVKM. V dropped 7 bases and J dropped 7; count of bases not matched to a gene: 9. The CDR3 region is CASILTSAGTQYF. The CDR3 coding sequence is TGTGCCAGCATCCTTACTAGCGCGGGGACCCAGTACTTC.

The genes are TRBV9 and TRBJ1-2; D is unresolved. The germline V and J ends were trimmed by 1 base and 2 bases, with 6 bases remaining between them. The germline CDR1 and CDR2 sequences are SGDLS and YYNGEE. The CDR3 has 13 residues. This CDR3 is CASSVNRNYGYTF. CDR3 nucleotide sequence: TGTGCCAGCAGCGTAAACAGAAACTATGGCTACACCTTC. The entire variable domain, with the rest obtained from reference TRBV9 and TRBJ1-2, is as follows: DSGVTQTPKHLITATGQRVTLRCSPRSGDLSVYWYQQSLDQGLQFLIQYYNGEERAKGNILERFSAQQFPDLHSELNLSSLELGDSALYFCASSVNRNYGYTFGSGTRLTVV.

V usage is TRBV15 and J usage is TRBJ2-7, with D possibly matching TRBD1 (5 bases). Germline V CDR1 and CDR2: LNHNV, YYDKDF (reference sequence). The ends were cut back, 5 bases at V and 3 bases at J, with 8 bases in the middle. The CDR3 is made up of 12 amino acids. The CDR3 DNA sequence: TGTGCCACCAGCGACAGATACTACGAGCAGTACTTC. As protein: CATSDRYYEQYF.

V is TRBV5-4 and J is TRBJ2-1, with 8 bases that match TRBD2. CDR1 and CDR2 from the germline V gene are SGHNT and YYREEE (reference sequence). The CDR3 totals 13 residues. The junction had 4 bases not matched to a gene; V was cut back by 3 bases and J by 8 bases. DNA of the CDR3: TGTGCCAGCAGCTCCGGGACTAGAGATGAGCAGTTCTTC. Protein sequence: CASSSGTRDEQFF.

This chain joins TRBV28 and TRBJ1-6, with D possibly TRBD1 on 5 matching bases. The CDR3 contains 15 residues. Trimming left V 7 bases short and J 10 bases short, with 20 bases between. The germline V gene encodes CDR1 MDHEN and CDR2 SYDVKM. This chain's CDR3 is CASKPSRGPGSPLHF. CDR3 DNA sequence: TGTGCCAGCAAACCCTCCCGGGGCCCTGGGTCACCCCTCCACTTT.

The DNA of the CDR3 is TGTGCCAGCACCCCCTCGGGGGCTGCCTATGGCTACACCTTC. Translation gives CASTPSGAAYGYTF. The V call is TRBV28, the J call TRBJ1-2; tentatively, D is TRBD1 (6 bases). This CDR3 region has 14 residues. From germline, CDR1 is MDHEN and CDR2 SYDVKM. The V and J ends lost 7 bases and 4 bases respectively, with 16 bases between them.

This clonotype has only a few counts. The chain has TRBV5-1 and TRBJ1-3; the D gene is possibly TRBD1 (5 bases). This CDR3 spans 15 amino acids. The ends were cut back, 1 base at V and 1 base at J, with 9 bases in the middle. Germline V gene lookup returns CDR1 SGHRS and CDR2 YFSETQ. The CDR3, as DNA: TGCGCCAGCAGCTTGCCCGGGGGATCTGGAAACACCATATATTTT. Translation gives CASSLPGGSGNTIYF.

This clonotype was counted between two and nine times. The chain combines TRBV7-3 with TRBJ1-1, with TRBD1 matching over 7 bases. The V gene's germline CDR1 is SGHTA and CDR2 FQGTGA. The CDR3 loop spans 15 amino acids. The trim removed 6 bases at V and 2 bases at J, leaving 9 bases unmatched. The CDR3 sequence is CASSQTGTANTEAFF. In nucleotides, the CDR3 is TGTGCCAGCAGTCAGACCGGGACAGCTAACACTGAAGCTTTCTTT.

In nucleotides, the CDR3 is TGCAGCGCCGGTACTAGCGGGAGCTCCAATGAGCAGTTCTTC. This encodes CSAGTSGSSNEQFF. The chain has TRBV29-1 and TRBJ2-1; 11 positions match TRBD2. Germline CDR1 SQVTM, CDR2 ANQGSEA. This CDR3 is built from 14 residues. With V trimmed by 7 bases and J by 6 bases, 8 bases remained unmatched.

CDR3 in amino acids: CASSLKVGPYEQYF. Written as DNA, the CDR3 is TGCGCCAGCAGCTTGAAAGTGGGCCCCTACGAGCAGTACTTC. This sequence joins TRBV5-1 and TRBJ2-7; D is ambiguous. CDR3 length: 14 residues. The V end lost 1 base, the J end lost 2 bases, and 10 bases lay between the germline ends. The germline CDR1 and CDR2 sequences are SGHRS and YFSETQ.

V and J are TRBV5-1 and TRBJ2-1; TRBD2 might be the D (6 bases). The CDR3 contains 14 residues. The germline V and J ends were trimmed by 2 bases and 7 bases, with 13 bases remaining between them. The V gene's germline CDR1 is SGHRS and CDR2 YFSETQ. The CDR3 nucleotides read TGCGCCAGCAGCTTATATGGGGGGAGTAATGAGCAGTTCTTC. As protein: CASSLYGGSNEQFF.

This clonotype came up a few times. The rearrangement uses TRBV30 and TRBJ2-5, with D perhaps TRBD2 (6 bases). From germline, CDR1 is GTSNPN and CDR2 SVGIG (reference sequence). The CDR3 is 15 amino acids. Trimming removed 3 bases at V and 2 bases at J, with 16 bases between. The CDR3 DNA sequence: TGTGCCTGGAGCGAAAATAGCGGCCCGCAAGAGACCCAGTACTTC. It yields the protein CAWSENSGPQETQYF.

This clonotype was counted a few times. The J gene is TRBJ1-2, the V gene TRBV7-2; TRBD1 might be the D (5 bases). This CDR3 has 14 residues. V shed 1 base and J shed 3 bases, with 9 bases lying between them. Per the germline V gene, CDR1 is SGHTA and CDR2 is FQGNSA. The CDR3 here is CASSLGGRDYGYTF. CDR3 coding DNA: TGTGCCAGCAGCTTAGGGGGACGGGACTATGGCTACACCTTC. The whole variable domain, filled in from reference TRBV7-2 and TRBJ1-2, reads GAGVSQSPSNKVTEKGKDVELRCDPISGHTALYWYRQSLGQGLEFLIYFQGNSAPDKSGLPSDRFSAERTGGSVSTLTIQRTQQEDSAVYLCASSLGGRDYGYTFGSGTRLTVV.

This sequence joins TRBV9 and TRBJ1-1, with D possibly TRBD1 on 6 matching bases. The germline CDR1 and CDR2 sequences are SGDLS and YYNGEE. The CDR3 sequence is 15 residues long. V shed 3 bases and J shed 0 bases, with 12 bases lying between them. CDR3 bases: TGTGCCAGCAGCGCCTGGGACACTGTGAACACTGAAGCTTTCTTT. Translating gives CASSAWDTVNTEAFF.

This clonotype was observed a handful of times. The chain uses TRBV12-3 or TRBV12-4 and TRBJ2-7; 7 positions match TRBD1. The V gene end was trimmed by 6 bases and the J gene end by 3 bases; junction bases not matched to a gene: 5. The CDR3 is 13 amino acids. CDR3 bases: TGTGCCAGCAGCTCGGACAGGATCTACGAGCAGTACTTC. Translation: CASSSDRIYEQYF.

This sequence joins TRBV7-9 and TRBJ2-7, with no clear D. The V end lost 8 bases, the J end lost 3 bases, and 8 bases lay between the germline ends. This CDR3 region has 11 residues. Germline loops: CDR1 SEHNR, CDR2 FQNEAQ (reference sequence). CDR3 bases: TGTGCCAGCGGGGAAGACTACGAGCAGTACTTC. This translates into CASGEDYEQYF.

The chain combines TRBV4-2 with TRBJ1-5; the D gene is possibly TRBD1 (5 bases). Per germline, CDR1 LGHNA and CDR2 YNFKEQ. The CDR3 loop spans 16 amino acids. The V and J ends lost 4 bases and 6 bases respectively, with 19 bases between them. The CDR3 nucleotides are TGTGCCAGCAGCCGGGGGTACAGGTCGCCGGGTCAGCCCCAGCATTTT. Its protein product is CASSRGYRSPGQPQHF.

This clonotype was counted a few times. This sequence joins TRBV29-1 and TRBJ1-2; D is unresolved. The V end lost 3 bases, the J end lost 2 bases, and 10 bases lay between the germline ends. CDR1 SQVTM and CDR2 ANQGSEA come from the germline V gene. The CDR3 is made up of 13 amino acids. The CDR3 region has the DNA TGCAGCGTTGATAGCTTGGGAAACTATGGCTACACCTTC. Residues: CSVDSLGNYGYTF.

The V gene is TRBV7-9, the J gene TRBJ2-1; no clear D gene. Germline lookup yields CDR1 SEHNR and CDR2 FQNEAQ (reference sequence). CDR3 length: 9 residues. Trimming shortened V by 8 bases and J by 7 bases, and 3 bases separated the two germline ends. DNA for the CDR3: TGTGCCAGCCAAAATGAGCAGTTCTTC. Translation gives CASQNEQFF.

J is TRBJ2-3 and V is TRBV7-3, with TRBD2 matching over 9 bases. Trimming at V came to 3 bases and at J to 9 bases, leaving 13 bases not matched to a gene. From germline, CDR1 is SGHTA and CDR2 FQGTGA. The CDR3 contains 16 residues. This CDR3 is CASSLPASGMGGTQYF. The CDR3 region has the DNA TGTGCCAGCAGCTTGCCGGCTAGCGGGATGGGTGGCACGCAGTATTTT.

This clonotype was observed a handful of times. V and J are TRBV9 and TRBJ1-1; 7 nucleotides agree with TRBD1. The germline CDR1 and CDR2 sequences are SGDLS and YYNGEE. The J segment lost 0 bases and the V segment lost 3 bases, leaving 5 bases of the junction unmatched. This CDR3 has 15 residues. DNA for the CDR3: TGTGCCAGCAGCGGGGGGGACAGCATGAACACTGAAGCTTTCTTT. Encoded protein: CASSGGDSMNTEAFF.

About this clonotype itself: A much larger clone is a single base away; this may be a read error. The genes are TRBV12-3 or TRBV12-4 and TRBJ1-5; 9 nucleotides agree with TRBD1. The CDR3 is made up of 13 amino acids. For the CDR3, the DNA is TGTACCAGCAGTCGACAGGGGGGTCAGCCCCAGCATTTT. This translates into CTSSRQGGQPQHF.

This clonotype occurred a few times. The chain employs TRBV4-2 and TRBJ1-1; the D is unclear. The CDR3 is 14 residues long. Deletions cut 4 bases from V and 1 base from J, with 10 bases between. Germline assignment: CDR1 LGHNA and CDR2 YNFKEQ. The CDR3 here is CASSLGRTNTEAFF. The CDR3 bases are TGTGCCAGCAGCCTTGGACGGACGAACACTGAAGCTTTCTTT.

This clonotype was detected only a few times. J is TRBJ1-1 and V is TRBV5-6; D gene uncertain. Trimming stripped 1 base from V and 3 bases from J, with 13 bases between. CDR1 and CDR2 (germline): SGHDT, YYEEEE. The CDR3 runs 15 residues. In DNA, the CDR3 is TGTGCCAGCAGCTTGCCGACGGGAGAGTACACTGAAGCTTTCTTT. As protein: CASSLPTGEYTEAFF.

This clonotype came up a few times. The chain carries TRBV15 and TRBJ1-2; D is uncertain. Trimming left V 1 base short and J 6 bases short, with 6 bases between. The CDR3 extends over 12 amino acids. Germline V gene lookup returns CDR1 LNHNV and CDR2 YYDKDF (reference sequence). CDR3 loop: CATSRARDGYTF. The DNA for the CDR3 is TGTGCCACCAGCAGAGCTAGGGATGGCTACACCTTC.

This clonotype was counted between two and nine times. The V call is TRBV29-1, the J call TRBJ2-1; 10 nucleotides line up with TRBD1. Germline V gives CDR1 SQVTM, CDR2 ANQGSEA. The CDR3 extends over 13 amino acids. Germline trimming cut 8 bases from V and 9 bases from J; bases unmatched to any gene: 10. The CDR3 DNA reads as TGCAGCACCTACGGACAGGGGGTTGGTGAGCAGTTCTTC. Its protein product is CSTYGQGVGEQFF.